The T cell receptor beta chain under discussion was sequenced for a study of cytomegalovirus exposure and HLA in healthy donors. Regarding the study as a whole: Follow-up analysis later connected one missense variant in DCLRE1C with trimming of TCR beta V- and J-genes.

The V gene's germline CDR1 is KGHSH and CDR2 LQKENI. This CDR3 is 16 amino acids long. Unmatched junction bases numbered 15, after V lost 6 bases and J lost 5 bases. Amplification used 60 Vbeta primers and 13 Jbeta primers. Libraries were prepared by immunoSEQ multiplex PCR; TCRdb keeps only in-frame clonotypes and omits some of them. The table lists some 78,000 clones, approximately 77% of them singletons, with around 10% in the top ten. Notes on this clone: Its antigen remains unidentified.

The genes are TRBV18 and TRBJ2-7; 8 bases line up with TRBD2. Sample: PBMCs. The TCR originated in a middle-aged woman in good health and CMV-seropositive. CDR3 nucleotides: TGTGCCAGCTCGTCCGCCAAGAGGAGCGGGAGCGACGAGCAGTACTTC. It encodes CASSSAKRSGSDEQYF.